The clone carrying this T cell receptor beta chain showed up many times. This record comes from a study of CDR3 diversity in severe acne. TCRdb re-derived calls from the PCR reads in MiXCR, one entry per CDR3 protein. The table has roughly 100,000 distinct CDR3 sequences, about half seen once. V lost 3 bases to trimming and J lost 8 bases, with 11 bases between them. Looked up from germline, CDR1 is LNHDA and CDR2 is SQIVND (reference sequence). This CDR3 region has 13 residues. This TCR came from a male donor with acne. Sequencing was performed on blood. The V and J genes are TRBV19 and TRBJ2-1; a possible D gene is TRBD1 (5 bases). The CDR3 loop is CASSIQGPHEQFF. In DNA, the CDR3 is TGTGCCAGTAGTATCCAGGGTCCCCATGAGCAGTTCTTC.